The source of this T cell receptor (beta chain) is a study of T cells expressing NK-cell markers. Study-wide context: Sorted T-cell subsets CD3+CD56+NKG2C+, CD3+CD56+NKG2C- and CD3+CD56-NKG2C+ were TCR beta-sequenced. General study points: The CD3+CD56-NKG2C+ fraction of a handful of donors was also led by these clonotypes.

Germline-derived CDR1 and CDR2 are MGHRA and YSYEKL. The CDR3 is 15 residues long. TCRdb reprocessed the 5' RACE reads and keeps a single row for each CDR3 protein, giving no DNA. Recorded here are a few hundred thousand distinct CDR3 sequences; the top ten clones represent roughly 1.4%. With respect to this clonotype: Its target is not known.

The chain links TRBV4-1 to TRBJ2-1; TCRdb's D gene call, TRBD2, goes unchecked for lack of DNA. The sequence was obtained from a woman between 50 and 59 years old in good health. Source material: blood T cells: a sorted CD56 or NKG2C T cell subset, CD4+ or CD8+ T cells, or bulk PBMC T cells (not recorded which). This CDR3 reads CASSQAGVSKVVKFF.